These 24 T cell receptor beta chains share one sample of origin, sequenced in a study of CD8 T cells in Susac syndrome. RNA totalling 0.5 to 1 ug underwent reverse transcription with random hexamers. MiXCR was run by TCRdb on the immunoSEQ multiplex PCR reads, yielding one entry per CDR3 protein. The repertoire holds 250,000 to 300,000 distinct CDR3 sequences, with around 91% as singletons. Specimen: CD8+ T cells from PBMCs. These receptors all come from a human donor with multiple sclerosis.

The chain is built from TRBV19 and TRBJ2-7; no definite D call. V lost 3 bases, J lost 1 base, and 13 bases lay in between. This CDR3 comprises 15 residues. CDR1 is LNHDA and CDR2 is SQIVND in the germline V gene (reference sequence). The CDR3 loop is CASSISGDESYEQYF. As DNA, the CDR3 is TGTGCCAGTAGTATCTCTGGGGATGAGTCCTACGAGCAGTACTTC.

This chain uses TRBV19 with TRBJ2-7; 8 positions agree with TRBD1. The CDR3 contains 14 residues. Germline V gives CDR1 LNHDA, CDR2 SQIVND (reference sequence). V shed 3 bases and J 2 bases; nucleotides not matched to a gene: 3. CDR3 bases: TGTGCCAGTAGTATGGGGGGACAGGCCTACGAGCAGTACTTC. Its translation is CASSMGGQAYEQYF.

The table lists this clonotype with a count of one. V and J are TRBV27 and TRBJ1-6; tentatively, D is TRBD1 (5 bases). This CDR3 region has 16 residues. V was clipped by 3 bases and J by 8 bases, with 17 bases between them. The germline CDR1 and CDR2 sequences are MNHEY and SMNVEV (reference sequence). CDR3 nucleotides: TGTGCCAGCAGTTTTTTCGGCAGGGCAACTCATTCACCCCTCCACTTT. Protein sequence: CASSFFGRATHSPLHF.

The genes are TRBV20-1 and TRBJ2-3; D tentatively fits TRBD1 or TRBD2 (5 bases each). Looked up from germline, CDR1 is DFQATT and CDR2 is SNEGSKA (reference sequence). The CDR3 is made up of 14 amino acids. Trimming pared 2 bases from V and 4 bases from J, leaving 13 bases between. The CDR3 region is CSARRGLKADTQYF. The CDR3 nucleotides are TGCAGTGCTAGACGGGGCCTAAAGGCAGATACGCAGTATTTT.

The chain recombines TRBV15 with TRBJ1-5, with D unclear. CDR1 is LNHNV, CDR2 YYDKDF, per germline (reference sequence). Trimming stripped 6 bases from V and 0 bases from J, with 9 bases between. CDR3 length: 14 amino acids. CDR3 bases: TGTGCCACCAGGTCGGGATCTAGCAATCAGCCCCAGCATTTT. Translated, it gives CATRSGSSNQPQHF.

The rearrangement joins TRBV9 to TRBJ2-7; 7 bases map to TRBD1. This CDR3 is built from 15 residues. Unmatched junction bases numbered 7, after V lost 0 bases and J lost 4 bases. Germline CDR1 and CDR2: SGDLS and YYNGEE. The CDR3 here is CASSVGMGQLYEQYF. CDR3 in DNA: TGTGCCAGCAGCGTAGGTATGGGACAGCTTTACGAGCAGTACTTC. The whole variable domain, filled in from reference TRBV9 and TRBJ2-7, reads DSGVTQTPKHLITATGQRVTLRCSPRSGDLSVYWYQQSLDQGLQFLIQYYNGEERAKGNILERFSAQQFPDLHSELNLSSLELGDSALYFCASSVGMGQLYEQYFGPGTRLTVT.

This sequence joins TRBV29-1 and TRBJ2-3, with 8 bases lining up with TRBD2. CDR3 length: 15 amino acids. Germline lookup yields CDR1 SQVTM and CDR2 ANQGSEA. Unmatched junction bases numbered 11, after V lost 7 bases and J lost 2 bases. CDR3 DNA sequence: TGCAGCGCCTCGGGGGGGTTACAACACACAGATACGCAGTATTTT. The encoded protein is CSASGGLQHTDTQYF.

The chain is built from TRBV4-2 and TRBJ2-7; 9 nucleotides match TRBD2. The CDR3 spans 16 residues. The germline gives CDR1 LGHNA, CDR2 YNFKEQ. Losses at the gene ends were 5 bases for V and 0 bases for J; bases not matched to a gene: 8. CDR3 sequence: CASSASGEGGSYEQYF. CDR3 nucleotide sequence: TGTGCCAGCAGCGCTAGCGGGGAGGGGGGCTCCTACGAGCAGTACTTC.

The chain combines TRBV5-1 with TRBJ1-1, with 8 bases aligning to TRBD1. Germline V CDR1 and CDR2: SGHRS, YFSETQ. CDR3 size: 11 residues. Unmatched junction bases numbered 1, after V lost 1 base and J lost 11 bases. CDR3 amino acids: CASSLTGGAFF. The CDR3 nucleotides are TGCGCCAGCAGCTTGACAGGGGGGGCTTTCTTT.

Comment on this clonotype: A junction boundary mismatches the germline segment, possibly from a read error. The chain couples TRBV12-3 or TRBV12-4 to TRBJ2-3; 10 positions match TRBD2. This CDR3 contains 17 residues. This chain's CDR3 is CASSLAGGHSETDTQYF. DNA of the CDR3: TGTGCCAGCAGCTTAGCGGGAGGACACTCGGAGACAGATACGCAGTATTTT.

The chain carries TRBV25-1 and TRBJ1-1; no reliable D call. V was trimmed by 3 bases and J by 7 bases, leaving 21 bases between them. The CDR3 spans 16 residues. Germline CDR1 MGHDK, CDR2 SYGVNS. In DNA, the CDR3 is TGTGCCAGCAGTGAGGACGGGGAGCGGCCCGTGCTTGAAGCTTTCTTT. Translation: CASSEDGERPVLEAFF.

A single count supports this clonotype. Sequence at one end of the junction differs from germline and may be a read error. The chain carries TRBV7-7 and TRBJ2-5; D is unclear. Germline V gives CDR1 SSHAT, CDR2 FNYEAQ (reference sequence). This CDR3 spans 14 amino acids. The CDR3 DNA sequence: TGTGCTAGCAGCTTAGACCTAAGCCAAGAGACCCAGTACTTC. Protein sequence: CASSLDLSQETQYF.

The rearrangement links TRBV7-9 to TRBJ1-1; no firm D call. Trimming removed 4 bases at V and 0 bases at J, with 9 bases between. CDR1 is SEHNR, CDR2 FQNEAQ, per germline (reference sequence). The CDR3 is 14 residues long. The CDR3, as DNA: TGTGCCAGCAGCTCCCCGGCGGTGAACACTGAAGCTTTCTTT. It specifies CASSSPAVNTEAFF.

The chain links TRBV20-1 to TRBJ1-2; 7 positions agree with TRBD1. Germline CDR1 and CDR2: DFQATT and SNEGSKA (reference sequence). V was pared by 3 bases and J by 5 bases, with 6 bases of the junction left unmatched. The CDR3 totals 13 residues. This CDR3 reads CSASPTGEYGYTF. CDR3 sequence (DNA): TGCAGTGCTAGCCCTACAGGGGAGTATGGCTACACCTTC.

This chain links TRBV21-1 with TRBJ2-6. TRBV21-1 is a pseudogene locus. The CDR3 contains 14 residues. CDR3 residues: CARGSGSGANVLTF. CDR3 nucleotides: TGTGCCAGGGGAAGCGGCTCTGGGGCCAACGTCCTGACTTTC.

CDR3 sequence: CASSHRIDSGNTIYF. In DNA form, the CDR3 reads TGCGCCAGCAGTCATCGGATAGACTCAGGAAACACCATATATTTT. The rearrangement uses TRBV23-1 and TRBJ1-3; D is uncertain. TRBV23-1 carries the ORF label, with uncertain function. The CDR3 loop spans 15 amino acids. The V end was cut by 3 bases, the J end by 4 bases, with 13 bases between.

The chain combines TRBV28 with TRBJ1-5; 8 bases are shared with TRBD1. The V segment lost 3 bases and the J segment 7 bases; nucleotides outside the gene matches: 11. This CDR3 spans 16 amino acids. In germline, CDR1 is MDHEN, CDR2 SYDVKM. DNA of the CDR3: TGTGCCAGCAGTTTCTTCCAGGGGGCGCCGGGCCAGCCCCAGCATTTT. As protein: CASSFFQGAPGQPQHF.

The V and J genes are TRBV11-2 and TRBJ2-3; 14 bases agree with TRBD2. The germline gives CDR1 SGHAT, CDR2 FQNNGV. The ends lost 5 bases at V and 5 bases at J; junction bases unmatched: 6. The CDR3 consists of 16 residues. CDR3 bases: TGTGCCAGCAGCAAGGGACTAGCGGGAGATCAAGATACGCAGTATTTT. Translated, it gives CASSKGLAGDQDTQYF.

This chain joins TRBV6-1 and TRBJ2-1; TRBD2 is a possible D gene (5 bases). The CDR3 has 16 amino acids. V lost 6 bases and J lost 0, with 15 bases in between. Looked up from germline, CDR1 is MNHNS and CDR2 is SASEGT. The CDR3 spells CASSPSVGSSYNEQFF. The CDR3 DNA reads as TGTGCCAGCAGCCCCTCGGTAGGGAGCTCCTACAATGAGCAGTTCTTC.

V is TRBV28 and J is TRBJ1-1; D is perhaps TRBD1 (5 bases). This CDR3 is 14 amino acids long. Per the germline V gene, CDR1 is MDHEN and CDR2 is SYDVKM. The V end was cut by 1 base, the J end by 4 bases, with 10 bases between. The CDR3 DNA reads TGTGCCAGCAGTTTATCGGCAGGGATCACTGAAGCTTTCTTT. Its protein is CASSLSAGITEAFF.

The rearrangement joins TRBV4-1 to TRBJ2-1; no firm D call. The germline CDR1 and CDR2 sequences are MGHRA and YSYEKL. This CDR3 has 12 residues. Trimming left V 1 base short and J 8 bases short, with 6 bases between. The CDR3 here is CASSQVIDEQFF. CDR3 DNA sequence: TGCGCCAGCAGCCAAGTAATCGATGAGCAGTTCTTC.

The chain uses TRBV20-1 and TRBJ2-4; D is possibly TRBD2 (6 bases). The CDR3 runs to 16 residues. The germline V gene encodes CDR1 DFQATT and CDR2 SNEGSKA (reference sequence). The V end was cut by 3 bases, the J end by 3 bases, with 18 bases between. In DNA form, the CDR3 reads TGCAGTGCTAGGGAGGGTCTAGTCGCAAACAAAAACATTCAGTACTTC. Translated, it gives CSAREGLVANKNIQYF.

This chain connects TRBV7-9 to TRBJ1-5; TRBD1 is a possible D gene (5 bases). The CDR3 extends over 13 amino acids. Deletions cut 4 bases from V and 3 bases from J, with 7 bases between. CDR1 SEHNR and CDR2 FQNEAQ come from the germline V gene (reference sequence). CDR3 region: CASSSGNNQPQHF. In DNA, the CDR3 is TGTGCCAGCAGCTCAGGGAACAATCAGCCCCAGCATTTT.

This sequence joins TRBV20-1 and TRBJ2-5; TRBD1 might be the D (5 bases). This CDR3 is built from 12 residues. Germline V gives CDR1 DFQATT, CDR2 SNEGSKA (reference sequence). The V end lost 3 bases, the J end lost 3 bases, and 8 bases lay between the germline ends. CDR3 region: CSASKGEETQYF. The CDR3 bases are TGCAGTGCTAGTAAAGGGGAAGAGACCCAGTACTTC.